Given below is one TCR beta chain in context. The entry originates in a study of blood T cell repertoires in COVID-19. Produced via immunoSEQ multiplex PCR; TCRdb's table is partial and in-frame only. The sample holds about 200,000 clones, about 86% seen once. V was clipped by 3 bases and J by 2 bases, with 14 bases between them. Per germline, CDR1 SEHNR and CDR2 FQNEAQ (reference sequence). The CDR3 covers 15 residues. The TCR sequence derives from a woman aged 50 to 60 with acute or convalescent COVID-19. The chain has TRBV7-9 and TRBJ2-7; a possible D gene is TRBD1 (6 bases). Source material: peripheral blood. The CDR3 DNA follows: TGTGCCAGCAGCTTCGGGTGGGGGCCCCCCTACGAGCAGTACTTC. As protein: CASSFGWGPPYEQYF.